Shown below are 10 T cell receptor beta chains from a single sample sequenced in a study of T cells in Graves' hyperthyroidism and ophthalmopathy (dated by TCRdb to the late 2010s). The library was produced with multiplex PCR. Sequencer: Illumina HiSeq 2000. Amplification of TCR beta CDR3 regions was carried out from RNA transcripts. The first round of RT-PCR for the TCR CDR3 was performed with the HTBI primer set and the Qiagen OneStep RT-PCR kit. The public reads were run again by TCRdb, first through fastp at Q25 and then through MiXCR, and only productive beta chains were kept. Records with the same CDR3 protein are collapsed into one entry carrying the most frequent genes and DNA. The sample table lists 400,000 to 450,000 distinct CDR3 sequences, roughly 14% of them with a count of one. Approximately 13% of the sample is held by the ten biggest clonotypes. The source material was blood. These receptors came from a man aged 18-30 years with Graves' ophthalmopathy.

This rearrangement joins TRBV19 to TRBJ2-6; a possible D gene is TRBD1 (6 bases). With 8 bases removed from V and 5 bases from J, the gap between germline ends came to 19 bases. The CDR3 loop spans 16 amino acids. The germline gives CDR1 LNHDA, CDR2 SQIVND (reference sequence). CDR3 coding DNA: TGTGCCAGTGACGGGACAACCGGTTCTAGGGCCAACGTCCTGACTTTC. Translating it yields CASDGTTGSRANVLTF.

This clonotype was counted at least ten times. This sequence joins TRBV18 and TRBJ2-5; D gene unclear. The germline V gene encodes CDR1 KGHSH and CDR2 LQKENI. The CDR3 is made up of 16 amino acids. Trimming left V 1 base short and J 1 base short, with 13 bases between. The CDR3 DNA reads TGTGCCAGCTCACCACAGGGCGGTCTTAGCCAAGAGACCCAGTACTTC. This translates into CASSPQGGLSQETQYF.

This clonotype appeared many times. The chain joins TRBV30 to TRBJ2-3; 11 nucleotides line up with TRBD2. The ends lost 3 bases at V and 0 bases at J; junction bases unmatched: 2. From germline, CDR1 is GTSNPN and CDR2 SVGIG (reference sequence). The CDR3 contains 15 residues. CDR3 sequence reads: CAWRGLAESTDTQYF. As DNA, the CDR3 is TGTGCCTGGAGGGGACTAGCGGAAAGCACAGATACGCAGTATTTT. The variable domain in full, completed from reference TRBV30 and TRBJ2-3, reads SQTIHQWPATLVQPVGSPLSLECTVEGTSNPNLYWYRQAAGRGLQLLFYSVGIGQISSEVPQNLSASRPQDRQFILSSKKLLLSDSGFYLCAWRGLAESTDTQYFGPGTRLTVL.

The V call is TRBV20-1, the J call TRBJ2-3; 7 bases line up with TRBD2. The length of the CDR3 is 14 residues. With V trimmed by 1 base and J by 2 bases, 3 bases remained unmatched. CDR1 is DFQATT, CDR2 SNEGSKA, per germline (reference sequence). CDR3 region: CSARGLAYTDTQYF. The CDR3 DNA is TGCAGTGCTAGAGGACTAGCTTACACAGATACGCAGTATTTT.

This clonotype was observed many times. The J gene is TRBJ1-6, the V gene TRBV20-1; D is possibly TRBD1 (5 bases). Trimming took 3 bases from V and 4 from J, leaving 7 bases between them. The CDR3 has 13 residues. CDR1 and CDR2 (germline): DFQATT, SNEGSKA (reference sequence). CDR3 region: CSARGHYNSPLHF. For the CDR3, the DNA is TGCAGTGCTAGGGGGCATTATAATTCACCCCTCCACTTT.

This chain links TRBV19 with TRBJ1-2; TRBD1 matches 7 bases. The germline V gene encodes CDR1 LNHDA and CDR2 SQIVND (reference sequence). This CDR3 contains 15 residues. Trimming took 6 bases from V and 4 from J; bases not matched to a gene: 11. This CDR3 is CASSTGQGEVYGYTF. The CDR3 DNA sequence: TGTGCCAGTAGCACGGGGCAGGGGGAGGTCTATGGCTACACCTTC.

In its sample, this clonotype was seen many times. The rearrangement joins TRBV20-1 to TRBJ2-7; D call uncertain. V was trimmed by 1 base and J by 4 bases, leaving 8 bases between them. Germline values: CDR1 DFQATT, CDR2 SNEGSKA (reference sequence). The CDR3 has 12 amino acids. The CDR3 DNA reads as TGCAGTGCTAGAGCCCCGCTTTACGAGCAGTACTTC. Translating it yields CSARAPLYEQYF.

The rearrangement joins TRBV6-6 to TRBJ1-2; D gene uncertain. In germline, CDR1 is MNHNY, CDR2 SVGAGI (reference sequence). V lost 2 bases to trimming and J lost 4 bases, with 14 bases between them. This CDR3 spans 15 amino acids. DNA for the CDR3: TGTGCCAGCAGTTACACCGAGCGGGCTGTCTATGGCTACACCTTC. Its protein product is CASSYTERAVYGYTF.

This clonotype has a count of ten or more. The rearrangement joins TRBV30 to TRBJ2-4; tentative D call: TRBD2 (5 bases). V shed 7 bases and J shed 0 bases, with 16 bases lying between them. Germline V CDR1 and CDR2: GTSNPN, SVGIG (reference sequence). The CDR3 extends over 15 amino acids. The CDR3 protein is CAFRQAELAKNIQYF. The CDR3 nucleotides read TGTGCCTTTAGACAAGCGGAGCTAGCCAAAAACATTCAGTACTTC.

This clonotype was found a few times. The CDR3 protein is CASSVGAGSTYEQYF. In nucleotides, the CDR3 is TGTGCCAGCAGTGTGGGGGCAGGAAGTACCTACGAGCAGTACTTC. The chain joins TRBV25-1 to TRBJ2-7, with a tentative D call TRBD1 (6 bases). The CDR3 is 15 amino acids. V was pared by 4 bases and J by 2 bases, with 15 bases between. The germline V gene encodes CDR1 MGHDK and CDR2 SYGVNS.